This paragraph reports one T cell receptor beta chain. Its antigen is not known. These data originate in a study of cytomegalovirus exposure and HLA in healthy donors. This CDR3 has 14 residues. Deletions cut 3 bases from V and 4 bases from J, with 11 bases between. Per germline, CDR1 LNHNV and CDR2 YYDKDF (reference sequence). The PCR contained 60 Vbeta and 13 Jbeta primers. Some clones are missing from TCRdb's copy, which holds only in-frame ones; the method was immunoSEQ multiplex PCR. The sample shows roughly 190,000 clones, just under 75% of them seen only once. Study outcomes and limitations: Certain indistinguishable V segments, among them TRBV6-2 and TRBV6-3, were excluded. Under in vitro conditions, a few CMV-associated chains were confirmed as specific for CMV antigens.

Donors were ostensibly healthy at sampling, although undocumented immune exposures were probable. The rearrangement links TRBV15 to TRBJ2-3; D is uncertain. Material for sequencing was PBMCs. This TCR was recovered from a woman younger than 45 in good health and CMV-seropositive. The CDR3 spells CATSSRQLPDTQYF. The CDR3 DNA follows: TGTGCCACCAGCAGCAGGCAGCTCCCAGATACGCAGTATTTT.